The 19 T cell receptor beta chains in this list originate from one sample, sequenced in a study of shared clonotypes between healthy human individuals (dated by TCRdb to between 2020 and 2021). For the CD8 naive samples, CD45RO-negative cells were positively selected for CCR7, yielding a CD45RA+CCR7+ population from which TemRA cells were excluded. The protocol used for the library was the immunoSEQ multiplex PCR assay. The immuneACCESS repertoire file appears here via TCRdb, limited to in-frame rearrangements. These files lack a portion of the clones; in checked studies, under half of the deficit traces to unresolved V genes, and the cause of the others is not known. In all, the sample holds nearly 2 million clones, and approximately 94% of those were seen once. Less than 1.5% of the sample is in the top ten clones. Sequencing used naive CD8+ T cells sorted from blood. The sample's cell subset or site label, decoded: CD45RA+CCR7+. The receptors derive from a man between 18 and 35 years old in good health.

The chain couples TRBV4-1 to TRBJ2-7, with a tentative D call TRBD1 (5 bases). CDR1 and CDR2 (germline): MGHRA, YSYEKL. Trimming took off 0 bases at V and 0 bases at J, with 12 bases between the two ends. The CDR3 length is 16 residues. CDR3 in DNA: TGCGCCAGCAGCCAAGACTTCTGGCAGGGCTCCTACGAGCAGTACTTC. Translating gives CASSQDFWQGSYEQYF.

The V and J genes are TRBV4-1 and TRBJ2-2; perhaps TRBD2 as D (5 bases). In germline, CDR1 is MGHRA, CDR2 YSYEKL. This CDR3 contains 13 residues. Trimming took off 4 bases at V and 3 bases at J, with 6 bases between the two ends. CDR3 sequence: CASSPGDTGELFF. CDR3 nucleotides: TGCGCCAGCAGCCCCGGGGACACCGGGGAGCTGTTTTTT.

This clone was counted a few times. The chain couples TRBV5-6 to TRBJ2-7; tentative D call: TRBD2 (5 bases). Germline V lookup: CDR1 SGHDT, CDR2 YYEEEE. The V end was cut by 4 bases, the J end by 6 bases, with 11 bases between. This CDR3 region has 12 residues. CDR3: CASSLLEGEQYF. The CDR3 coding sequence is TGTGCCAGCAGCCTACTAGAGGGCGAGCAGTACTTC.

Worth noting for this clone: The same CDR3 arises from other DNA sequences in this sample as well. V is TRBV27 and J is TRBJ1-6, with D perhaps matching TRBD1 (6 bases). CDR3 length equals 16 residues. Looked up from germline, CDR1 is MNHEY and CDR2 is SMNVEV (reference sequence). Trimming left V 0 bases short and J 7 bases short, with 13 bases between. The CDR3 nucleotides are TGTGCCAGCAGTTTATCGAGGGGGGGTGGGAATTCACCCCTCCACTTT. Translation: CASSLSRGGGNSPLHF.

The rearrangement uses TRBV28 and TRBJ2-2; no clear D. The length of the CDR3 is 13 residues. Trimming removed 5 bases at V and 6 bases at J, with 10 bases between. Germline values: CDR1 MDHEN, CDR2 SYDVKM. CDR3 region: CASSPTGSGELFF. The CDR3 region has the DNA TGTGCCAGCAGTCCGACGGGCTCCGGGGAGCTGTTTTTT.

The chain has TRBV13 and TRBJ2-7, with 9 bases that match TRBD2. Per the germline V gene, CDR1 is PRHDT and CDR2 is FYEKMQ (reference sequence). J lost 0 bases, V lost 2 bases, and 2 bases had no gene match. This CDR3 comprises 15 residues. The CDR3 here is CASSLRTSASYEQYF. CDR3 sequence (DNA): TGTGCCAGCAGCTTACGGACTAGCGCCTCCTACGAGCAGTACTTC.

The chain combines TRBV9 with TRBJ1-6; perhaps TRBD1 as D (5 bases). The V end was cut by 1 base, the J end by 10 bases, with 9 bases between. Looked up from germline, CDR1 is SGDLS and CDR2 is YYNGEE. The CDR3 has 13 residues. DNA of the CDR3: TGTGCCAGCAGCGTAAGTCAGGGCTCACCCCTCCACTTT. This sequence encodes CASSVSQGSPLHF.

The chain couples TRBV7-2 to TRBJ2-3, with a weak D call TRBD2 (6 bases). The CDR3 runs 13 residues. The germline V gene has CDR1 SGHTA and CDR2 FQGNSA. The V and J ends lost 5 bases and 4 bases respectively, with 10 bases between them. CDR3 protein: CASSPGLPDTQYF. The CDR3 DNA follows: TGTGCCAGCAGCCCTGGACTACCAGATACGCAGTATTTT. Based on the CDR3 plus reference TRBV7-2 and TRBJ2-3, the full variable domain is GAGVSQSPSNKVTEKGKDVELRCDPISGHTALYWYRQSLGQGLEFLIYFQGNSAPDKSGLPSDRFSAERTGGSVSTLTIQRTQQEDSAVYLCASSPGLPDTQYFGPGTRLTVL.

DNA for the CDR3: TGTGCCAGCACCCCGGACGGAGGACCCTACGAGCAGTACTTC. Amino acid sequence: CASTPDGGPYEQYF. The chain combines TRBV6-5 with TRBJ2-7; possible D gene TRBD2, 5 bases. V was trimmed by 7 bases and J by 2 bases, leaving 15 bases between them. The V gene's germline CDR1 is MNHEY and CDR2 SVGAGI. The CDR3 is 14 residues long.

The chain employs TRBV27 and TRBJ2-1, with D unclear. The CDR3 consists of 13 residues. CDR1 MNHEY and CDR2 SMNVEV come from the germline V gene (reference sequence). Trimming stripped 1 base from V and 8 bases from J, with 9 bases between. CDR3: CASSLLGFDEQFF. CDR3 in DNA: TGTGCCAGCAGTTTATTAGGGTTCGATGAGCAGTTCTTC.

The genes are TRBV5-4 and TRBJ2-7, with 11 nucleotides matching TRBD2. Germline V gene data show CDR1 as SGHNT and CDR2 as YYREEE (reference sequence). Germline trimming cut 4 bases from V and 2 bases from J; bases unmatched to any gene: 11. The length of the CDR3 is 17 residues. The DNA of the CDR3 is TGTGCCAGCAGCGGCGGGACTAGCGGCCTAGGGACCTACGAGCAGTACTTC. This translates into CASSGGTSGLGTYEQYF.

As DNA, the CDR3 is TGCGCCAGCAGTGAAGCGGGACAGGGGGAATCCGTTGAGCAGTACTTC. This codes for CASSEAGQGESVEQYF. J is TRBJ2-7 and V is TRBV10-2; 11 nucleotides agree with TRBD1. CDR1 is WSHSY and CDR2 is SAAADI in the germline V gene. The CDR3 totals 16 residues. V gave up 3 bases and J gave up 7 bases; unmatched junction bases: 11.

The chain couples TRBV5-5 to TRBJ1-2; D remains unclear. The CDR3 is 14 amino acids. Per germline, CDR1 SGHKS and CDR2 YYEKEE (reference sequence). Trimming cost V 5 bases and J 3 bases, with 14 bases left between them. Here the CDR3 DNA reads TGTGCCAGCAGTTTAGTCACGGATGACTATGGCTACACCTTC. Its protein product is CASSLVTDDYGYTF.

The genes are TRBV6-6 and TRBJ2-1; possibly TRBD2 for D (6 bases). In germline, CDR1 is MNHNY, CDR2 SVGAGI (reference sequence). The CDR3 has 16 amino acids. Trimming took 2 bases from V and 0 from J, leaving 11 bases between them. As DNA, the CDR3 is TGTGCCAGCAGTTACGGGGACTTTAGCTCCTACAATGAGCAGTTCTTC. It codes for CASSYGDFSSYNEQFF.

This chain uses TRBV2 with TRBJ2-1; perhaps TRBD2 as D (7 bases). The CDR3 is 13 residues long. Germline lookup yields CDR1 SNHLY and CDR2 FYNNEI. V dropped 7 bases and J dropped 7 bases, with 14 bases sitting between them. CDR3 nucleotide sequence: TGTGCCAGCAACGGGGGGCATAGGAATGAGCAGTTCTTC. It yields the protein CASNGGHRNEQFF.

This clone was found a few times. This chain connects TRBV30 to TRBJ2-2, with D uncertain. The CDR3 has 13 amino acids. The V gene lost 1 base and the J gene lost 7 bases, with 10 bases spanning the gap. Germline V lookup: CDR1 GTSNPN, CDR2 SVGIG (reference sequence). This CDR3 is CAWSARRSGELFF. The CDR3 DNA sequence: TGTGCCTGGAGTGCCCGCCGCAGCGGGGAGCTGTTTTTT.

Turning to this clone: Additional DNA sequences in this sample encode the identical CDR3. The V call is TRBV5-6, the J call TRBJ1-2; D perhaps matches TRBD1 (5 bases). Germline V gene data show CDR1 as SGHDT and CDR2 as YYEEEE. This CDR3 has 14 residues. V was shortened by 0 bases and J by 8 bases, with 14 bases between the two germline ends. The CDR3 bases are TGTGCCAGCAGCTTGGGGCAGGGCATCGGCGGCTACACCTTC. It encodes CASSLGQGIGGYTF.

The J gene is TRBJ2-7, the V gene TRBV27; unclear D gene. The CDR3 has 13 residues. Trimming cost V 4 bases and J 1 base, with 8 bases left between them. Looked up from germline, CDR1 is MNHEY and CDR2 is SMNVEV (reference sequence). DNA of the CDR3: TGTGCCAGCAGTTATGGAAAATCCTACGAGCAGTACTTC. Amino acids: CASSYGKSYEQYF.

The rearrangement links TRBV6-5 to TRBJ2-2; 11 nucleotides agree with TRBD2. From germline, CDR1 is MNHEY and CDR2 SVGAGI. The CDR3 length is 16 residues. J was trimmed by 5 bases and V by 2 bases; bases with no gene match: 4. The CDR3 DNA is TGTGCCAGCAGTTACCCTAGCGGGGGGTTAACCGGGGAGCTGTTTTTT. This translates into CASSYPSGGLTGELFF.